This T cell receptor (beta chain) is from a study of siplizumab effects on memory and regulatory T cells. For this clone: Antigen unknown.

Repertoires were generated with immunoSEQ multiplex PCR, while TCRdb's copy carries only in-frame clones and drops some. Counted here are some 110,000 clones, roughly 94% occurring once; the ten biggest clones make up under 2%. CDR1 is SGHRS, CDR2 YFSETQ, per germline. This CDR3 is built from 15 residues. Trimming shortened V by 4 bases and J by 3 bases, and 16 bases separated the two germline ends. The study, taken as a whole, reports: Naive T cells appeared more varied than memory cells and looked like key alloresponse contributors. Confirmation that proliferating Tregs from siplizumab cultures had suppressive function was not obtained. Tracing alloreactive clones into unstimulated subsets worked for only a minor fraction of them.

Sample: non-Treg CD4+ T cells sorted from blood. The chain joins TRBV5-1 to TRBJ1-1, with TRBD1 as a possible D gene (5 bases). The sequence was obtained from a human donor in good health. The CDR3 coding sequence is TGCGCCAGCAGCCTGCAGGGAGGAATGGACACTGAAGCTTTCTTT. Amino acid sequence: CASSLQGGMDTEAFF.